The 23 T cell receptor beta chains below were found in one sample sequenced in a study of identical twins. A single record per CDR3 protein comes from TCRdb applying MiXCR to the 5' RACE reads. The table lists under 400,000 distinct CDR3 sequences, roughly 9% of them singletons. Sequenced: naive T cells sorted from blood. The receptors shown here come from a woman between 45 and 65 years old in good health.

This clonotype came up a few times. V is TRBV5-1 and J is TRBJ1-2; TRBD1 might be the D (6 bases). The germline V gene has CDR1 SGHRS and CDR2 YFSETQ. Between the trimmed V and J ends, which lost 2 bases and 5 bases, there was a span of 13 bases. This CDR3 is 14 amino acids long. CDR3 nucleotides: TGCGCCAGCAGCTTAACCGGGACACCGTATGGCTACACCTTC. This sequence encodes CASSLTGTPYGYTF.

In this sample, this clonotype turned up many times. The genes are TRBV21-1 and TRBJ2-7; TRBD1, the table's D call, was not compared with the DNA. TRBV21-1 is a listed pseudogene. This CDR3 is 17 amino acids long. The CDR3 region is CASPTGTAMTRRYEQYV. The CDR3 DNA reads TGTGCCAGTCCTACCGGGACAGCGATGACGCGACGATACGAGCAGTACGTC.

This clonotype was seen repeatedly, ten times or more. This sequence joins TRBV4-1 and TRBJ2-2; D is possibly TRBD2 (6 bases). The germline V gene encodes CDR1 MGHRA and CDR2 YSYEKL. The CDR3 covers 15 residues. Trimming took 8 bases from V and 0 from J, leaving 13 bases between them. CDR3 residues: CASGELAANTGELFF. The CDR3 nucleotides read TGCGCCAGCGGGGAACTAGCAGCGAACACCGGGGAGCTGTTTTTT.

V gene TRBV5-4 combines with J gene TRBJ2-3; possible D gene TRBD2, 5 bases. The ends were cut back, 2 bases at V and 4 bases at J, with 11 bases in the middle. Germline-derived CDR1 and CDR2 are SGHNT and YYREEE (reference sequence). The CDR3 sequence is 14 residues long. The CDR3 loop is CASSFGGWADTQYF. CDR3 DNA: TGTGCCAGCAGCTTCGGAGGCTGGGCAGATACGCAGTATTTT.

This clonotype has ten or more counts. For the CDR3, the DNA is TGTGCCAGTAGTATAGAAGGGGCACCGAACACTGAAGCTTTCTTT. Its translation: CASSIEGAPNTEAFF. The rearrangement joins TRBV19 to TRBJ1-1, with a tentative D call TRBD1 (5 bases). Germline assignment: CDR1 LNHDA and CDR2 SQIVND (reference sequence). This CDR3 is 15 amino acids long. The V end was cut by 0 bases, the J end by 1 base, with 9 bases between.

The chain carries TRBV5-1 and TRBJ2-1; no clear D gene. The ends were cut back, 3 bases at V and 3 bases at J, with 10 bases in the middle. The V gene's germline CDR1 is SGHRS and CDR2 YFSETQ. The CDR3 has 14 residues. Here the CDR3 DNA reads TGCGCCAGCAGCTCCCGGGTAGGCTACAATGAGCAGTTCTTC. This sequence encodes CASSSRVGYNEQFF.

The chain joins TRBV11-2 to TRBJ2-1, with a possible D match to TRBD1 (6 bases). The CDR3 extends over 15 amino acids. CDR1 and CDR2 from the germline V gene are SGHAT and FQNNGV. Deletions cut 5 bases from V and 7 bases from J, with 18 bases between. CDR3 nucleotides: TGTGCCAGCAGCCTGGGGGACATTCCCAATAATGAGCAGTTCTTC. Its protein is CASSLGDIPNNEQFF. The full variable domain, in which reference TRBV11-2 and TRBJ2-1 provide the parts outside the CDR3, is EAGVAQSPRYKIIEKRQSVAFWCNPISGHATLYWYQQILGQGPKLLIQFQNNGVVDDSQLPKDRFSAERLKGVDSTLKIQPAKLEDSAVYLCASSLGDIPNNEQFFGPGTRLTVL.

This clonotype came up many times. The rearrangement joins TRBV20-1 to TRBJ2-3; the D is unclear. The CDR3 contains 11 residues. The V gene lost 0 bases and the J gene lost 5 bases, with 3 bases spanning the gap. CDR1 DFQATT and CDR2 SNEGSKA come from the germline V gene (reference sequence). This chain's CDR3 is CSAREQDTQYF. The CDR3 DNA is TGCAGTGCTAGAGAGCAAGATACGCAGTATTTT.

This clonotype was seen a handful of times. CDR3 loop: CASNPGNTGELFF. The CDR3 nucleotides read TGTGCCAGCAACCCCGGGAACACCGGGGAGCTGTTTTTT. This chain uses TRBV11-3 with TRBJ2-2; unclear D gene. The germline V gene has CDR1 SGHNT and CDR2 YENEEA. The V end lost 7 bases, the J end lost 1 base, and 7 bases lay between the germline ends. The CDR3 extends over 13 amino acids.

The J gene is TRBJ2-4, the V gene TRBV3-1; D might be TRBD2 (6 bases). The germline gives CDR1 LGHDT, CDR2 YNNKEL (reference sequence). V lost 1 base and J lost 3, with 7 bases in between. The CDR3 spans 14 residues. The CDR3 loop reads CASSQAGGKNIQYF. CDR3 nucleotide sequence: TGTGCCAGCAGCCAAGCCGGGGGCAAAAACATTCAGTACTTC.

This clonotype has just a few counts. The rearrangement links TRBV20-1 to TRBJ1-5; 8 bases map to TRBD1. Germline V gene lookup returns CDR1 DFQATT and CDR2 SNEGSKA (reference sequence). V lost 5 bases, J lost 1 base, and 10 bases stayed unmatched. The CDR3 spans 16 residues. The CDR3 sequence: CSARRDRGTSNQPQHF. CDR3 DNA sequence: TGCAGTGCTCGTCGAGACAGGGGCACAAGCAATCAGCCCCAGCATTTT.

The sample holds a few counts of this clonotype. V and J are TRBV5-1 and TRBJ2-2, with D perhaps matching TRBD1 or TRBD2 (5 bases each). CDR3 length: 18 amino acids. CDR1 is SGHRS, CDR2 YFSETQ, per germline. V was clipped by 0 bases and J by 6 bases, with 21 bases between them. The CDR3, as DNA: TGCGCCAGCAGCTTGGTCGACGTGGGACCACAACCCTCCGGGGAGCTGTTTTTT. This codes for CASSLVDVGPQPSGELFF.

The CDR3 here is CSVVHRLASPEAFF. CDR3 nucleotide sequence: TGCAGCGTTGTACACCGACTCGCTTCACCTGAAGCTTTCTTT. The V and J genes are TRBV29-1 and TRBJ1-1; D ambiguous. V lost 4 bases, J lost 6 bases, and 18 bases lay in between. CDR3 size: 14 residues. The germline gives CDR1 SQVTM, CDR2 ANQGSEA.

V and J are TRBV12-3 or TRBV12-4 and TRBJ2-7; D is unclear. With 3 bases removed from V and 2 bases from J, the gap between germline ends came to 8 bases. The CDR3 totals 13 residues. CDR3: CASSFQSAYEQYF. The DNA for the CDR3 is TGTGCCAGCAGTTTCCAGAGTGCCTACGAGCAGTACTTC.

This clonotype was counted only a few times. The rearrangement joins TRBV3-1 to TRBJ2-2, with D possibly being TRBD2 (5 bases). Germline V gene sequence: CDR1 LGHDT, CDR2 YNNKEL (reference sequence). The CDR3 covers 16 residues. Trimming stripped 3 bases from V and 6 bases from J, with 17 bases between. The CDR3 protein is CASSQTKRSSAGELFF. DNA of the CDR3: TGTGCCAGCAGCCAGACTAAACGAAGCAGTGCCGGGGAGCTGTTTTTT.

The rearrangement joins TRBV11-3 to TRBJ2-5; D is uncertain. Germline V gene sequence: CDR1 SGHNT, CDR2 YENEEA. This CDR3 has 14 amino acids. V lost 5 bases and J lost 4, with 14 bases in between. Written as DNA, the CDR3 is TGTGCCAGCAGCCCCCCCCAGGATCGAGAGACCCAGTACTTC. Its protein product is CASSPPQDRETQYF.

This chain links TRBV4-1 with TRBJ1-1, with unresolved D. Trimming pared 1 base from V and 6 bases from J, leaving 9 bases between. Germline loops: CDR1 MGHRA, CDR2 YSYEKL. CDR3 length: 13 residues. CDR3 sequence: CASSQAGSAEAFF. CDR3 DNA sequence: TGCGCCAGCAGCCAAGCAGGTAGCGCTGAAGCTTTCTTT.

This clonotype has a handful of counts. V and J are TRBV20-1 and TRBJ2-5, with D tentatively TRBD1 or TRBD2 (5 bases each). Per the germline V gene, CDR1 is DFQATT and CDR2 is SNEGSKA (reference sequence). The V end was cut by 1 base, the J end by 7 bases, with 13 bases between. CDR3 size: 13 residues. CDR3 loop: CSARAGALGTQYF. The CDR3 DNA is TGCAGTGCTAGAGCCGGGGCTTTGGGGACCCAGTACTTC.

This clonotype was seen more than once but under ten times. This sequence joins TRBV6-2 or TRBV6-3 and TRBJ2-5; 10 bases line up with TRBD2. The CDR3 covers 17 residues. Per the germline V gene, CDR1 is MNHEY and CDR2 is SVGEGT. The V and J ends lost 2 bases and 1 base, in that order; junction bases with no gene match: 7. CDR3 in amino acids: CASSYGGLAGVQETQYF. The CDR3 bases are TGTGCCAGCAGTTACGGAGGTCTAGCGGGAGTCCAAGAGACCCAGTACTTC.

This chain links TRBV20-1 with TRBJ1-3, with 8 bases fitting TRBD1. The CDR3 runs 14 residues. Germline lookup yields CDR1 DFQATT and CDR2 SNEGSKA (reference sequence). The V and J ends lost 0 bases and 8 bases, in that order; junction bases with no gene match: 6. DNA of the CDR3: TGCAGTGCTAGAGACAGGGGGCGAGGAGACACCATATATTTT. This translates into CSARDRGRGDTIYF.

The V call is TRBV4-1, the J call TRBJ1-5; TRBD1 agrees at 7 bases. The V gene end was trimmed by 0 bases and the J gene end by 7 bases; junction bases not matched to a gene: 12. The CDR3 is made up of 17 amino acids. From germline, CDR1 is MGHRA and CDR2 YSYEKL. CDR3 in amino acids: CASSQDLEQGVGQPQHF. CDR3 nucleotide sequence: TGCGCCAGCAGCCAAGATCTCGAGCAGGGGGTAGGGCAGCCCCAGCATTTT.

This clonotype was recorded many times. The rearrangement uses TRBV7-8 and TRBJ2-5; the D gene is possibly TRBD2 (5 bases). V was pared by 2 bases and J by 4 bases, with 11 bases between. The CDR3 contains 14 residues. Germline V gene data show CDR1 as SGHVS and CDR2 as FQNEAQ. The CDR3 spells CASSLRSSRETQYF. CDR3 DNA: TGTGCCAGCAGCTTAAGGTCTAGCAGAGAGACCCAGTACTTC.

This clonotype came up a few times. The rearrangement joins TRBV27 to TRBJ2-5; D is tentatively TRBD1 or TRBD2 (6 bases each). Germline V CDR1 and CDR2: MNHEY, SMNVEV (reference sequence). V dropped 4 bases and J dropped 5 bases, with 14 bases sitting between them. This CDR3 has 14 amino acids. The DNA of the CDR3 is TGTGCCAGCAGTTGGACGGGGGCAGGGGAGACCCAGTACTTC. It encodes CASSWTGAGETQYF.